The 27 T cell receptor beta chains reported below all come from one sample, sequenced in a study of CXCR3-negative and CXCR3-positive naive CD8 T cells. Study-level points and caveats: TRB CDR3 hydrophobicity was greater in CXCR3-positive naive cells than in CXCR3-negative naive cells.

No antigens are known for them. It was by 5' RACE with UMI labels that the TRB cDNA libraries were prepared. From the 5' RACE reads, TCRdb lists one entry per CDR3 protein and no DNA. The sample table sets out about 86,000 distinct CDR3 sequences. The sample was naive CXCR3+ CD8+ T cells from blood. Stated subset: CD45RO-CCR7+CD27+CD95- naive CD8+ T cells expressing CXCR3 (TNR3+). Receptors originate from a human donor in good health. Some clones in this sample may be carry-over from other donors' samples.

The chain carries TRBV29-1 and TRBJ2-7; TCRdb's assignment of TRBD1 cannot be checked, as there is no DNA. CDR1 SQVTM and CDR2 ANQGSEA come from the germline V gene. The CDR3 is made up of 14 amino acids. This CDR3 reads CSVEDTDQGYEQYF.

The chain uses TRBV6-5 and TRBJ2-1; TCRdb names TRBD1, which stays unverified in the absence of DNA. CDR1 and CDR2 from the germline V gene are MNHEY and SVGAGI. The CDR3 is made up of 14 amino acids. CDR3 protein: CASSWTGAYNEQFF.

This sequence joins TRBV12-3 or TRBV12-4 and TRBJ2-2; the TCRdb D gene call, TRBD2, has no DNA to confirm it. This CDR3 region has 19 residues. The CDR3 loop is CASSQSGRTSGRGTGELFF.

The chain recombines TRBV20-1 with TRBJ2-3; the TCRdb call, TRBD2, lacks DNA for checking. The CDR3 is 17 residues long. In germline, CDR1 is DFQATT, CDR2 SNEGSKA (reference sequence). CDR3 loop: CSASLLASGRLTDTQYF.

This chain uses TRBV29-1 with TRBJ2-7; TCRdb outputs TRBD1, but without DNA this stays unchecked. Germline CDR1 is SQVTM and CDR2 is ANQGSEA. The CDR3 is made up of 12 amino acids. CDR3 amino acids: CSVTGMLGEQYF.

The chain links TRBV7-6 to TRBJ2-5. Germline CDR1 reads SGHVS; CDR2 reads FNYEAQ. The CDR3 spans 11 residues. The CDR3 sequence: CTSSLGESQYF.

J is TRBJ2-3 and V is TRBV27; TCRdb calls TRBD1, which cannot be checked without DNA. This CDR3 has 12 amino acids. CDR1 is MNHEY, CDR2 SMNVEV, per germline (reference sequence). This CDR3 is CASSLSGDTQYF.

This chain links TRBV9 with TRBJ1-2. The germline V gene encodes CDR1 SGDLS and CDR2 YYNGEE. The CDR3 consists of 13 residues. The chain's CDR3 is CASSVDDNYGYTF. Using reference TRBV9 and TRBJ1-2 for the parts outside the CDR3, the full variable domain is DSGVTQTPKHLITATGQRVTLRCSPRSGDLSVYWYQQSLDQGLQFLIQYYNGEERAKGNILERFSAQQFPDLHSELNLSSLELGDSALYFCASSVDDNYGYTFGSGTRLTVV.

This chain joins TRBV6-5 and TRBJ1-1. CDR3 length: 12 residues. Germline V lookup: CDR1 MNHEY, CDR2 SVGAGI. The CDR3 reads CASSSGGSRAFF.

The J gene is TRBJ1-5, the V gene TRBV2; as DNA is missing, the TRBD1 call by TCRdb cannot be tested. CDR1 and CDR2 (germline): SNHLY, FYNNEI. The CDR3 is 15 amino acids. The CDR3 here is CASSEGGRIPQPQHF.

V usage is TRBV20-1 and J usage is TRBJ1-5; TCRdb returns TRBD1, unconfirmable since there is no DNA. Germline-derived CDR1 and CDR2 are DFQATT and SNEGSKA (reference sequence). This CDR3 contains 15 residues. This chain's CDR3 is CSAREMTTGYQPQHF.

V usage is TRBV27 and J usage is TRBJ2-7. This CDR3 region has 16 residues. The V gene's germline CDR1 is MNHEY and CDR2 SMNVEV (reference sequence). The CDR3 here is CASSLSLADVSYEQYF.

This chain links TRBV12-3 or TRBV12-4 with TRBJ2-7. The CDR3 is 12 residues long. The CDR3 region is CASSLLGYEQYF.

J is TRBJ1-5 and V is TRBV2. Germline CDR1 SNHLY, CDR2 FYNNEI. The CDR3 has 16 residues. The chain's CDR3 is CASSEKFLDTNQPQHF.

The chain links TRBV12-3 or TRBV12-4 to TRBJ2-7; without DNA, the TCRdb call of TRBD2 cannot be checked. This CDR3 has 14 residues. CDR3 protein: CASSPGTADYEQYF.

This chain joins TRBV5-1 and TRBJ2-1. CDR1 is SGHRS, CDR2 YFSETQ, per germline. The CDR3 has 13 residues. The CDR3 region is CASSSTTGNEQFF.

The genes are TRBV11-2 and TRBJ1-6. This CDR3 has 12 residues. Germline V lookup: CDR1 SGHAT, CDR2 FQNNGV. CDR3 loop: CASSLGSTPLHF. The complete variable domain, with remaining parts taken from reference TRBV11-2 and TRBJ1-6, reads EAGVAQSPRYKIIEKRQSVAFWCNPISGHATLYWYQQILGQGPKLLIQFQNNGVVDDSQLPKDRFSAERLKGVDSTLKIQPAKLEDSAVYLCASSLGSTPLHFGNGTRLTVT.

J is TRBJ2-7 and V is TRBV15; TCRdb indicates TRBD1, and absent DNA this call remains unverified. The CDR3 is 15 residues long. Germline V gene lookup returns CDR1 LNHNV and CDR2 YYDKDF (reference sequence). CDR3 sequence: CATSRDRGRTREQYF.

The genes are TRBV12-3 or TRBV12-4 and TRBJ1-3; TCRdb indicates TRBD1, and absent DNA this call remains unverified. The CDR3 runs 19 residues. CDR3 in amino acids: CASSSRRDRVSYFGNTIYF.

The genes are TRBV29-1 and TRBJ2-2; TCRdb returns TRBD1, unconfirmable since there is no DNA. The CDR3 runs to 18 residues. Germline loops: CDR1 SQVTM, CDR2 ANQGSEA. Here the CDR3 reads CSVEERRGTGTNTGERFF.

V and J are TRBV6-4 and TRBJ2-7; TCRdb returns TRBD2, unconfirmable since there is no DNA. This CDR3 has 14 residues. In germline, CDR1 is MRHNA, CDR2 SNTAGT. The CDR3 region is CASSWTSGSLWQYF.

This chain joins TRBV7-9 and TRBJ2-5; lacking DNA, the TRBD1 call made by TCRdb goes unchecked. CDR1 is SEHNR, CDR2 FQNEAQ, per germline (reference sequence). This CDR3 region has 12 residues. The CDR3 protein is CASRTGRETQYF. The variable domain in full, completed from reference TRBV7-9 and TRBJ2-5, reads DTGVSQNPRHKITKRGQNVTFRCDPISEHNRLYWYRQTLGQGPEFLTYFQNEAQLEKSRLLSDRFSAERPKGSFSTLEIQRTEQGDSAMYLCASRTGRETQYFGPGTRLLVL.

V gene TRBV7-2 combines with J gene TRBJ2-3; there is no DNA to check the TCRdb D call of TRBD2. The length of the CDR3 is 15 residues. The germline gives CDR1 SGHTA, CDR2 FQGNSA. CDR3 sequence reads: CASSFGTSSADTQYF.

The V and J genes are TRBV28 and TRBJ1-6. The germline gives CDR1 MDHEN, CDR2 SYDVKM. This CDR3 is built from 12 residues. The CDR3 loop reads CASSTNNSPLHF.

The chain joins TRBV7-9 to TRBJ2-1. Germline assignment: CDR1 SEHNR and CDR2 FQNEAQ (reference sequence). The CDR3 spans 11 residues. The CDR3 sequence is CASSSLSEQFF.

The CDR3 sequence: CATRGGTSGMETQYF. The chain carries TRBV15 and TRBJ2-5; the TCRdb D gene call, TRBD2, has no DNA to confirm it. The CDR3 loop spans 15 amino acids. Looked up from germline, CDR1 is LNHNV and CDR2 is YYDKDF (reference sequence).

The chain employs TRBV4-1 and TRBJ2-7. The CDR3 length is 13 residues. The germline V gene has CDR1 MGHRA and CDR2 YSYEKL. The chain's CDR3 is CASSHNPTYEQYF.